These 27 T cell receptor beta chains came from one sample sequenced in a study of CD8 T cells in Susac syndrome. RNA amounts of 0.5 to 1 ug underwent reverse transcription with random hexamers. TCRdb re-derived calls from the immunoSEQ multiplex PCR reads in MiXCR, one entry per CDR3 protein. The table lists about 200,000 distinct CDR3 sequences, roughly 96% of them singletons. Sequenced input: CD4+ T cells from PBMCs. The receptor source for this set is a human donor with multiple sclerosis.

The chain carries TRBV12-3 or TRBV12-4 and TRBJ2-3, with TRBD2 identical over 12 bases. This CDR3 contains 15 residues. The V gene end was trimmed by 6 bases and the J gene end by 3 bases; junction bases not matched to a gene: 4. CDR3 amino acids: CASRLAGGRTDTQYF. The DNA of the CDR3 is TGTGCCAGCAGACTAGCGGGAGGACGAACAGATACGCAGTATTTT.

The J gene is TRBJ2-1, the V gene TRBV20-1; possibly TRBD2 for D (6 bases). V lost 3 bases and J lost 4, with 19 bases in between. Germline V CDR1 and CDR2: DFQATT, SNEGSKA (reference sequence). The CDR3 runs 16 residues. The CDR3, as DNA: TGCAGTGCTAGGATTTATGGGGGGAGGACGTACAATGAGCAGTTCTTC. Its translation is CSARIYGGRTYNEQFF.

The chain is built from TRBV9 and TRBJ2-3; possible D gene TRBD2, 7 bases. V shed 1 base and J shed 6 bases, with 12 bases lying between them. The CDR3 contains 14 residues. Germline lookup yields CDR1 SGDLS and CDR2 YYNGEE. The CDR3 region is CASSVRGGADTQYF. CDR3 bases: TGTGCCAGCAGCGTACGAGGGGGGGCGGATACGCAGTATTTT.

CDR3 in DNA: TGTGCCACCAGTGATTTGGGGTTAGGTGACAATGAGCAGTTCTTC. This translates into CATSDLGLGDNEQFF. This chain connects TRBV24-1 to TRBJ2-1; D gene uncertain. Trimming pared 0 bases from V and 5 bases from J, leaving 10 bases between. Per the germline V gene, CDR1 is KGHDR and CDR2 is SFDVKD. The CDR3 spans 15 residues.

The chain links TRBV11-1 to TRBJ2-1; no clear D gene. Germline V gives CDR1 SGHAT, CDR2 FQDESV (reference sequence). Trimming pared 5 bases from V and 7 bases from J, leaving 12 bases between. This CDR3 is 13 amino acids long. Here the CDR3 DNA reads TGTGCCAGCAGCAGTCAACTACTGAATGAGCAGTTCTTC. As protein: CASSSQLLNEQFF.

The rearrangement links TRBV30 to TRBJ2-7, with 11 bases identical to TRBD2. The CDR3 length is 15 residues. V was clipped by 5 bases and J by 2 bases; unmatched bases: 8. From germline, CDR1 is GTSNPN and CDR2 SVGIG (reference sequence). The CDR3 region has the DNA TGTGCCTGGGCCCCGGGACTAGCGGTCCCCTACGAGCAGTACTTC. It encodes CAWAPGLAVPYEQYF.

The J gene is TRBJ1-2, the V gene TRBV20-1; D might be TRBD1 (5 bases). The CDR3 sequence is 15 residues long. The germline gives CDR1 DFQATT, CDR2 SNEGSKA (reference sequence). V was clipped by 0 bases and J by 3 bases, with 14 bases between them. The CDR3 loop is CSARDREGLHYGYTF. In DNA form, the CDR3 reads TGCAGTGCTAGAGATCGCGAGGGACTCCACTATGGCTACACCTTC.

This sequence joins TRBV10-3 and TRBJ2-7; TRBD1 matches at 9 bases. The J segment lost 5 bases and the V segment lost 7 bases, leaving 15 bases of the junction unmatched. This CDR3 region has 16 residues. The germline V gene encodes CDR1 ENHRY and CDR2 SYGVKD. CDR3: CAITESQGAEWNEQYF. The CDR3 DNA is TGTGCCATCACCGAATCACAGGGGGCCGAGTGGAACGAGCAGTACTTC.

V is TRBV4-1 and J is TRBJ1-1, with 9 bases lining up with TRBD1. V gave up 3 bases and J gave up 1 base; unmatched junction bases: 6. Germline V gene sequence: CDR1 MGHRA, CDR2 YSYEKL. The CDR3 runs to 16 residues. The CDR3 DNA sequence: TGCGCCAGCAGCCACGGACAGGGGAAAAGGAACACTGAAGCTTTCTTT. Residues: CASSHGQGKRNTEAFF.

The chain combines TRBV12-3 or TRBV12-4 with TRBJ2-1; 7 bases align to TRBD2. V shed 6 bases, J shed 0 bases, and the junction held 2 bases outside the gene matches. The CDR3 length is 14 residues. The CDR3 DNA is TGTGCCAGCAGATCGGGAGGCTCCTACAATGAGCAGTTCTTC. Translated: CASRSGGSYNEQFF.

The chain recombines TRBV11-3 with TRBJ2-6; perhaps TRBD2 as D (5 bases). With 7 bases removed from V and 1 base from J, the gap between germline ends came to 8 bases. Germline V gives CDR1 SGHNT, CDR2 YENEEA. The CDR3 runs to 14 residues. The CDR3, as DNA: TGTGCCAGCAAGAGGGAATCTGGGGCCAACGTCCTGACTTTC. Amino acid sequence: CASKRESGANVLTF.

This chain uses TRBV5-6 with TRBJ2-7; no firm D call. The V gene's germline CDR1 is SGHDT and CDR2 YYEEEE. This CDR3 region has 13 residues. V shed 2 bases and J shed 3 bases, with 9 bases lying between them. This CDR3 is CASSLQRIYEQYF. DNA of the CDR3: TGTGCCAGCAGCTTACAACGGATCTACGAGCAGTACTTC.

CDR3 bases: TGTGCCAGCAGCGACGGACCATGGCGGGAGACCCAGTACTTC. This codes for CASSDGPWRETQYF. The V gene is TRBV7-9, the J gene TRBJ2-5, with D hard to call. The CDR3 sequence is 14 residues long. Germline CDR1 reads SEHNR; CDR2 reads FQNEAQ (reference sequence). V lost 5 bases, J lost 5 bases, and 15 bases lay in between.

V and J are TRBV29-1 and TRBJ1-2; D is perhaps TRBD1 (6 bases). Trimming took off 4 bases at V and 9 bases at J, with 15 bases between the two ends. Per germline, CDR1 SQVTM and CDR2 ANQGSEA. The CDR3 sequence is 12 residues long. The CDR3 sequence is CSVASGEKSYTF. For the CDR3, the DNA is TGCAGCGTTGCCTCAGGGGAGAAAAGCTACACCTTC.

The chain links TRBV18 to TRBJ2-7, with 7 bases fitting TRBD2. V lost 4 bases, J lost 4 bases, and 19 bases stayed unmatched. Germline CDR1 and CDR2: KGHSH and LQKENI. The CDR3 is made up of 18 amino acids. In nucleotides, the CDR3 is TGTGCCAGCTCACGCACGCGGGGGATAGCATCTTCCGGATACGAGCAGTACTTC. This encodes CASSRTRGIASSGYEQYF.

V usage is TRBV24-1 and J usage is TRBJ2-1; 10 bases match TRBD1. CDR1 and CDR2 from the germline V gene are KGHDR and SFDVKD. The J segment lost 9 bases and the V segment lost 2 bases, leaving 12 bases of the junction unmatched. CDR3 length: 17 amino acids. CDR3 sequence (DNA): TGTGCCACCAGTGATTCCTCCGGGACAGGGGCTGGGTCTGAGCAGTTCTTC. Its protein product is CATSDSSGTGAGSEQFF.

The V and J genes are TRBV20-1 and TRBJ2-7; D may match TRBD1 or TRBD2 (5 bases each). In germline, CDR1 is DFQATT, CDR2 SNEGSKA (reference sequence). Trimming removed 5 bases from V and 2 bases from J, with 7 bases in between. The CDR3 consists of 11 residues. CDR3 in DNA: TGCAGTGCTCGAGGGGCCTACGAGCAGTACTTC. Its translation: CSARGAYEQYF.

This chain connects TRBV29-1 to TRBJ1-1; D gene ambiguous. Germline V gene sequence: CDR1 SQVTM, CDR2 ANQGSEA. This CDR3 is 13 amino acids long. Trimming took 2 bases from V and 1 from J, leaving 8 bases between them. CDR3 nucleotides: TGCAGCGTTGAAACGCCACAGAACACTGAAGCTTTCTTT. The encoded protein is CSVETPQNTEAFF.

CDR3 region: CASSPGADTDTQYF. For the CDR3, the DNA is TGCGCCAGCAGCCCGGGGGCAGACACAGATACGCAGTATTTT. V is TRBV5-1 and J is TRBJ2-3; D is possibly TRBD1 or TRBD2 (6 bases each). This CDR3 has 14 residues. Germline CDR1 and CDR2: SGHRS and YFSETQ. Trimming shortened V by 4 bases and J by 2 bases, and 11 bases separated the two germline ends. Combining the CDR3 with reference TRBV5-1 and TRBJ2-3 gives the whole variable domain KAGVTQTPRYLIKTRGQQVTLSCSPISGHRSVSWYQQTPGQGLQFLFEYFSETQRNKGNFPGRFSGRQFSNSRSEMNVSTLELGDSALYLCASSPGADTDTQYFGPGTRLTVL.

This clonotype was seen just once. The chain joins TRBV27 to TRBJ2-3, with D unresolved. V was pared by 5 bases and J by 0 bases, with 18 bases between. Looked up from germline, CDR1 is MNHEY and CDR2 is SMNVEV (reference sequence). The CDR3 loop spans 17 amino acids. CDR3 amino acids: CASSLIDRLSSTDTQYF. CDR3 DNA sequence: TGTGCCAGCAGTCTGATAGACCGGCTTTCTAGCACAGATACGCAGTATTTT.

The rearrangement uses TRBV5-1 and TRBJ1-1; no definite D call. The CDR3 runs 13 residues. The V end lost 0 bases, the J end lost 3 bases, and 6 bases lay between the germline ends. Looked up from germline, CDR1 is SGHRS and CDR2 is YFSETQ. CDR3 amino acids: CASSLGGHTEAFF. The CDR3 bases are TGCGCCAGCAGCTTGGGCGGGCACACTGAAGCTTTCTTT.

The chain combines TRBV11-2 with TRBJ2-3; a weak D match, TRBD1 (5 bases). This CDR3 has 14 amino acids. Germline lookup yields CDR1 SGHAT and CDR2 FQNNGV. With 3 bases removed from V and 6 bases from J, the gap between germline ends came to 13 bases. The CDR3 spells CASSLLSGLDTQYF. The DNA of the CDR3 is TGTGCCAGCAGCTTGTTATCAGGGTTGGATACGCAGTATTTT. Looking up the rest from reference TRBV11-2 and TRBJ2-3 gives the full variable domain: EAGVAQSPRYKIIEKRQSVAFWCNPISGHATLYWYQQILGQGPKLLIQFQNNGVVDDSQLPKDRFSAERLKGVDSTLKIQPAKLEDSAVYLCASSLLSGLDTQYFGPGTRLTVL.

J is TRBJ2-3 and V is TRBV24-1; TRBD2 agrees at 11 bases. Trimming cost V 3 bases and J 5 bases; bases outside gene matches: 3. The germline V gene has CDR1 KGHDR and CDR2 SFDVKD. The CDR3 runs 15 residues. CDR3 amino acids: CATSDPGTSGDTQYF. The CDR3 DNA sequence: TGTGCCACCAGTGATCCCGGGACTAGCGGAGATACGCAGTATTTT.

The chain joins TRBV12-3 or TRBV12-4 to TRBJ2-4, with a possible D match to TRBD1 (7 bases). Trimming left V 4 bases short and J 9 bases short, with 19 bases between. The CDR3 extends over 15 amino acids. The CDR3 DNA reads TGTGCCAGCAGTTGGGGGGAGAGGGGGCTCGGCATTCAGTACTTC. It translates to CASSWGERGLGIQYF.

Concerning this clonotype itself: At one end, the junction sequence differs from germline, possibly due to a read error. The chain's CDR3 is CASSSRTSGTYEQCF. In nucleotides, the CDR3 is TGCGCCAGCAGCAGCCGGACTAGCGGGACCTACGAGCAGTGCTTC. The V gene is TRBV4-1, the J gene TRBJ2-7; 12 bases line up with TRBD2. The germline V gene has CDR1 MGHRA and CDR2 YSYEKL. The CDR3 runs to 15 residues.

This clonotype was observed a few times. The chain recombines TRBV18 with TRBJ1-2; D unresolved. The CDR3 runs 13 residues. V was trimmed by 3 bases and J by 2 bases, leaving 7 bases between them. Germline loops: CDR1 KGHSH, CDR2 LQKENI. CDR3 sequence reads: CASSPGSNYGYTF. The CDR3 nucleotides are TGTGCCAGCTCACCGGGAAGCAACTATGGCTACACCTTC.

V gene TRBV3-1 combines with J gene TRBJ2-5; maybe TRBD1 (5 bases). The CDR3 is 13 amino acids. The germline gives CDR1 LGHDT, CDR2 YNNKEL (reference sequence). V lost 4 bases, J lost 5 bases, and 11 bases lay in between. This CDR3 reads CASSRRGTETQYF. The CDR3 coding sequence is TGTGCCAGCAGCCGTAGGGGTACCGAGACCCAGTACTTC.